The rows below give T cell receptor beta chains drawn from one sample of a study of shared clonotypes between healthy human individuals. Sequencing was performed with immunoSEQ multiplex PCR; in TCRdb, only in-frame clones are kept and a portion is missing. The data show 2,100,000 or so clones, with about 94% seen just once and approximately 0.13% held by the top ten. The sequenced material came from naive CD4+ T cells sorted from blood. These receptor sequences come from a man younger than 35 in good health. Each CDR3 is given with its conserved first and last residue. Fields, in order: CDR3 protein, CDR3 DNA, V gene, J gene, clone size, D gene. D genes are given only for firm matches. Some rows mark clone size as missing; the rest say once, few, many or name a class of expanded clone.

CDR3 protein: CASSAAGSEKLFF
CDR3 DNA: TGTGCCAGCAGTGCCGCCGGCAGTGAAAAACTGTTTTTT
V gene: TRBV25-1
J gene: TRBJ1-4
clone size: NA
D gene: NA

CDR3 protein: CSVEREAGDTGELFF
CDR3 DNA: TGCAGCGTGGAGCGGGAAGCGGGGGACACCGGGGAGCTGTTTTTT
V gene: TRBV29-1
J gene: TRBJ2-2
clone size: NA
D gene: TRBD2

CDR3 protein: CASSWTGDQPQHF
CDR3 DNA: TGTGCCAGCAGTTGGACAGGGGATCAGCCCCAGCATTTT
V gene: TRBV6-1
J gene: TRBJ1-5
clone size: NA
D gene: TRBD1

CDR3 protein: CASSLGTGNSEQYF
CDR3 DNA: TGCGCCAGCAGCTTAGGGACAGGGAACTCCGAGCAGTACTTC
V gene: TRBV5-1
J gene: TRBJ2-7
clone size: NA
D gene: TRBD1

CDR3 protein: CASSLLTSGTNTGELFF
CDR3 DNA: TGTGCCAGCAGCTTGTTAACTAGCGGAACGAACACCGGGGAGCTGTTTTTT
V gene: TRBV5-4
J gene: TRBJ2-2
clone size: NA
D gene: TRBD2

CDR3 protein: CATGLAGSYEQFF
CDR3 DNA: TGTGCCACCGGACTAGCGGGGTCCTATGAGCAGTTCTTC
V gene: TRBV10-3
J gene: TRBJ2-1
clone size: NA
D gene: TRBD2

CDR3 protein: CASSGTPGNTIYF
CDR3 DNA: TGTGCCAGCAGTGGGACACCAGGAAACACCATATATTTT
V gene: TRBV6-5
J gene: TRBJ1-3
clone size: NA
D gene: NA

CDR3 protein: CASSVFTEETQYF
CDR3 DNA: TGTGCCAGCAGCGTTTTCACCGAAGAGACCCAGTACTTC
V gene: TRBV11-2
J gene: TRBJ2-5
clone size: NA
D gene: NA

CDR3 protein: CASSLTALTGEQFF
CDR3 DNA: TGTGCCAGCAGCTTAACGGCCTTAACCGGGGAGCAGTTCTTC
V gene: TRBV7-2
J gene: TRBJ2-1
clone size: NA
D gene: NA

CDR3 protein: CASSSGRVDEKLFF
CDR3 DNA: TGTGCCAGCAGCTCGGGCAGGGTGGATGAAAAACTGTTTTTT
V gene: TRBV13
J gene: TRBJ1-4
clone size: NA
D gene: NA

CDR3 protein: CAWEPPAKNIQYF
CDR3 DNA: TGTGCCTGGGAGCCGCCGGCCAAAAACATTCAGTACTTC
V gene: TRBV30
J gene: TRBJ2-4
clone size: NA
D gene: NA

CDR3 protein: CASSDQGQGNSPLHF
CDR3 DNA: TGTGCCAGCAGCGACCAGGGACAGGGTAATTCACCCCTCCACTTT
V gene: TRBV5-4
J gene: TRBJ1-6
clone size: NA
D gene: TRBD1

CDR3 protein: CASSLRPRSSYNSPLHF
CDR3 DNA: TGTGCCAGCAGTTTACGCCCTAGGAGCTCCTATAATTCACCCCTCCACTTT
V gene: TRBV28
J gene: TRBJ1-6
clone size: NA
D gene: NA

CDR3 protein: CASSVLAFSVSSYNEQFF
CDR3 DNA: TGTGCCAGCAGCGTCTTAGCCTTTTCGGTTAGCTCCTACAATGAGCAGTTCTTC
V gene: TRBV9
J gene: TRBJ2-1
clone size: NA
D gene: NA

CDR3 protein: CASSSGRTEAFF
CDR3 DNA: TGTGCCAGCAGCTCCGGGCGCACTGAAGCTTTCTTT
V gene: TRBV7-9
J gene: TRBJ1-1
clone size: NA
D gene: NA

CDR3 protein: CASGFSTDPGTGVPETQYF
CDR3 DNA: TGTGCTAGTGGCTTTTCGACCGACCCCGGGACAGGGGTCCCAGAGACCCAGTACTTC
V gene: TRBV12-5
J gene: TRBJ2-5
clone size: NA
D gene: TRBD1

CDR3 protein: CAWSVLGNTEAFF
CDR3 DNA: TGTGCCTGGAGTGTTTTGGGGAACACTGAAGCTTTCTTT
V gene: TRBV30
J gene: TRBJ1-1
clone size: NA
D gene: NA

CDR3 protein: CASSLATKAGADNEQFF
CDR3 DNA: TGCGCCAGCAGCTTGGCAACCAAAGCGGGGGCAGACAATGAGCAGTTCTTC
V gene: TRBV5-1
J gene: TRBJ2-1
clone size: NA
D gene: TRBD2

CDR3 protein: CASSLGSEPSYEQYF
CDR3 DNA: TGTGCCAGCAGTCTTGGTTCAGAACCCTCCTACGAGCAGTACTTC
V gene: TRBV27
J gene: TRBJ2-7
clone size: NA
D gene: NA

CDR3 protein: CASSPDRSNSPLHF
CDR3 DNA: TGTGCCAGCAGTCCGGACAGGAGTAATTCACCCCTCCACTTT
V gene: TRBV6-5
J gene: TRBJ1-6
clone size: once
D gene: TRBD1

CDR3 protein: CASREGTRGELFF
CDR3 DNA: TGTGCCAGCAGGGAAGGGACAAGAGGGGAGCTGTTTTTT
V gene: TRBV6-5
J gene: TRBJ2-2
clone size: NA
D gene: NA

CDR3 protein: CAWSARGYEQYF
CDR3 DNA: TGTGCCTGGAGTGCTCGGGGCTACGAGCAGTACTTC
V gene: TRBV30
J gene: TRBJ2-7
clone size: NA
D gene: NA

CDR3 protein: CAWAGVTNVLTF
CDR3 DNA: TGTGCCTGGGCAGGGGTGACCAACGTCCTGACTTTC
V gene: TRBV30
J gene: TRBJ2-6
clone size: NA
D gene: NA

CDR3 protein: CAISEARGDTQYF
CDR3 DNA: TGTGCCATCAGTGAGGCCAGGGGAGATACGCAGTATTTT
V gene: TRBV10-3
J gene: TRBJ2-3
clone size: once
D gene: NA

CDR3 protein: CASSFRDKNEQFF
CDR3 DNA: TGCGCCAGCAGCTTCCGGGACAAGAATGAGCAGTTCTTC
V gene: TRBV10-1
J gene: TRBJ2-1
clone size: NA
D gene: NA

CDR3 protein: CASSFTFFAKLFF
CDR3 DNA: TGTGCCAGCAGTTTCACCTTTTTTGCAAAACTGTTTTTT
V gene: TRBV21-1
J gene: TRBJ1-4
clone size: NA
D gene: NA

CDR3 protein: CASRAPGTAGNTIYF
CDR3 DNA: TGTGCCAGCAGGGCCCCCGGGACAGCCGGAAACACCATATATTTT
V gene: TRBV2
J gene: TRBJ1-3
clone size: NA
D gene: TRBD1

CDR3 protein: CASSPQPAGQGWGQPQHF
CDR3 DNA: TGTGCCAGCTCACCACAACCGGCTGGACAGGGTTGGGGTCAGCCCCAGCATTTT
V gene: TRBV18
J gene: TRBJ1-5
clone size: once
D gene: TRBD1

CDR3 protein: CAWSVRSGGYNEQFF
CDR3 DNA: TGTGCCTGGAGTGTCAGAAGCGGGGGTTACAATGAGCAGTTCTTC
V gene: TRBV30
J gene: TRBJ2-1
clone size: NA
D gene: TRBD2

CDR3 protein: CASSLGAAQETQYF
CDR3 DNA: TGCGCCAGCAGCTTGGGGGCGGCTCAAGAGACCCAGTACTTC
V gene: TRBV5-1
J gene: TRBJ2-5
clone size: NA
D gene: NA

CDR3 protein: CASTLLVSKFF
CDR3 DNA: TGTGCCAGCACTTTACTAGTTTCGAAGTTCTTC
V gene: TRBV2
J gene: TRBJ2-1
clone size: NA
D gene: NA

CDR3 protein: CASSTRTGLNTGELFF
CDR3 DNA: TGTGCCAGCAGCACCCGGACAGGGTTGAACACCGGGGAGCTGTTTTTT
V gene: TRBV7-9
J gene: TRBJ2-2
clone size: NA
D gene: TRBD1

CDR3 protein: CASSLVVDQPQHF
CDR3 DNA: TGTGCCAGCAGCTTAGTCGTGGACCAGCCCCAGCATTTT
V gene: TRBV7-2
J gene: TRBJ1-5
clone size: NA
D gene: NA

CDR3 protein: CAISISTGRGFSEQYF
CDR3 DNA: TGTGCCATCAGCATTTCGACCGGACGAGGTTTTAGCGAGCAGTACTTC
V gene: TRBV10-3
J gene: TRBJ2-7
clone size: NA
D gene: NA

CDR3 protein: CASSDTGTANSPLHF
CDR3 DNA: TGCGCCAGCAGTGATACCGGGACAGCTAATTCACCCCTCCACTTT
V gene: TRBV10-2
J gene: TRBJ1-6
clone size: NA
D gene: TRBD1

CDR3 protein: CASSFSGTSAKNIQYF
CDR3 DNA: TGTGCCAGCAGCTTTTCCGGGACATCAGCCAAAAACATTCAGTACTTC
V gene: TRBV5-6
J gene: TRBJ2-4
clone size: NA
D gene: NA

CDR3 protein: CASSRPPGAEQYF
CDR3 DNA: TGTGCCAGCAGTCGCCCCCCAGGGGCCGAGCAGTACTTC
V gene: TRBV28
J gene: TRBJ2-7
clone size: NA
D gene: NA

CDR3 protein: CASRRQGASDTQYF
CDR3 DNA: TGTGCCAGCAGACGACAGGGGGCGTCAGATACGCAGTATTTT
V gene: TRBV6-6
J gene: TRBJ2-3
clone size: NA
D gene: TRBD1

CDR3 protein: CASSEARAGGNTIYF
CDR3 DNA: TGTGCCAGCAGTGAAGCCAGGGCAGGAGGAAACACCATATATTTT
V gene: TRBV2
J gene: TRBJ1-3
clone size: NA
D gene: NA

CDR3 protein: CASSLIEANYGYTF
CDR3 DNA: TGCGCCAGCAGCTTGATCGAAGCTAACTATGGCTACACCTTC
V gene: TRBV5-1
J gene: TRBJ1-2
clone size: NA
D gene: NA

CDR3 protein: CACCRDRVFCTF
CDR3 DNA: TGTGCCTGTTGCCGGGACAGGGTTTTCTGTACCTTC
V gene: TRBV30
J gene: TRBJ1-2
clone size: NA
D gene: TRBD1

CDR3 protein: CASSLMGRGSAYEQYF
CDR3 DNA: TGCGCCAGCAGCTTGATGGGCAGGGGGTCCGCCTACGAGCAGTACTTC
V gene: TRBV5-1
J gene: TRBJ2-7
clone size: NA
D gene: TRBD1

CDR3 protein: CASSPGVGGYTF
CDR3 DNA: TGTGCCAGCAGCCCCGGGGTGGGTGGCTACACCTTC
V gene: TRBV7-9
J gene: TRBJ1-2
clone size: NA
D gene: NA

CDR3 protein: CASSFRSSGGSYEQYF
CDR3 DNA: TGTGCCAGCAGCTTCAGGTCTAGCGGGGGTTCCTACGAGCAGTACTTC
V gene: TRBV5-5
J gene: TRBJ2-7
clone size: NA
D gene: TRBD2

CDR3 protein: CASSSGHNTGELFF
CDR3 DNA: TGTGCCAGCAGCTCTGGCCATAACACCGGGGAGCTGTTTTTT
V gene: TRBV11-2
J gene: TRBJ2-2
clone size: NA
D gene: NA

CDR3 protein: CASSLAGTGATQYF
CDR3 DNA: TGTGCCAGCAGCTTAGCGGGGACAGGGGCGACCCAGTACTTC
V gene: TRBV7-9
J gene: TRBJ2-5
clone size: NA
D gene: TRBD1

CDR3 protein: CASSPDVAWQFF
CDR3 DNA: TGTGCCAGCAGTCCGGACGTGGCATGGCAGTTCTTC
V gene: TRBV2
J gene: TRBJ2-1
clone size: NA
D gene: NA

CDR3 protein: CASSPIDRNEDYGYTF
CDR3 DNA: TGTGCCAGCAGTCCAATCGACAGGAATGAGGACTATGGCTACACCTTC
V gene: TRBV27
J gene: TRBJ1-2
clone size: NA
D gene: NA

CDR3 protein: CASSDSGTSGAQFF
CDR3 DNA: TGTGCCAGTAGTGACTCCGGGACTAGCGGGGCACAGTTCTTC
V gene: TRBV19
J gene: TRBJ2-1
clone size: once
D gene: TRBD2

CDR3 protein: CASSWGLQEGEKLFF
CDR3 DNA: TGTGCCAGCAGCTGGGGACTACAAGAGGGGGAAAAACTGTTTTTT
V gene: TRBV7-9
J gene: TRBJ1-4
clone size: NA
D gene: NA

CDR3 protein: CASSQQPQFSYGYTF
CDR3 DNA: TGTGCCAGCAGCCAACAACCACAGTTTTCCTATGGCTACACCTTC
V gene: TRBV7-2
J gene: TRBJ1-2
clone size: few
D gene: NA

CDR3 protein: CASSFSGSNSPLHF
CDR3 DNA: TGCGCCAGCAGCTTCTCAGGGAGTAATTCACCCCTCCACTTT
V gene: TRBV5-1
J gene: TRBJ1-6
clone size: NA
D gene: NA

CDR3 protein: CATSTGSGANVLTF
CDR3 DNA: TGTGCCACCAGCACAGGGTCCGGGGCCAACGTCCTGACTTTC
V gene: TRBV15
J gene: TRBJ2-6
clone size: NA
D gene: NA

CDR3 protein: CASSLQGRTVPRAFF
CDR3 DNA: TGTGCCAGCAGTCTTCAGGGTCGGACCGTCCCTAGGGCTTTCTTT
V gene: TRBV6-1
J gene: TRBJ1-1
clone size: NA
D gene: NA

CDR3 protein: CASSQGERLREASGTDTQYF
CDR3 DNA: TGCGCCAGCAGCCAAGGGGAAAGGCTCCGGGAGGCCTCGGGCACAGATACGCAGTATTTT
V gene: TRBV4-1
J gene: TRBJ2-3
clone size: NA
D gene: TRBD2

CDR3 protein: CASSYGQGTNEKLFF
CDR3 DNA: TGTGCCAGCAGTTACGGACAGGGAACTAATGAAAAACTGTTTTTT
V gene: TRBV6-5
J gene: TRBJ1-4
clone size: NA
D gene: TRBD1

CDR3 protein: CASSSTGYGSPLHF
CDR3 DNA: TGCGCCAGCAGCTCGACAGGCTACGGATCACCCCTCCACTTT
V gene: TRBV5-1
J gene: TRBJ1-6
clone size: NA
D gene: NA

CDR3 protein: CASSDVYSNQPQHF
CDR3 DNA: TGTGCCAGCAGTGACGTTTATAGCAATCAGCCCCAGCATTTT
V gene: TRBV6-1
J gene: TRBJ1-5
clone size: NA
D gene: NA

CDR3 protein: CASSRRQEDNEAFF
CDR3 DNA: TGTGCCAGCTCACGTCGACAGGAGGATAATGAAGCTTTCTTT
V gene: TRBV18
J gene: TRBJ1-1
clone size: NA
D gene: NA

CDR3 protein: CASSDFSREGRETQYF
CDR3 DNA: TGCGCCAGCAGCGATTTCTCGCGGGAGGGCCGGGAGACCCAGTACTTC
V gene: TRBV5-1
J gene: TRBJ2-5
clone size: NA
D gene: TRBD2